Following are 28 T cell receptor beta chains from one sample sequenced in a study of T cells in Graves' hyperthyroidism and ophthalmopathy. RNA transcripts served as the template for amplifying TCR beta CDR3 regions. In the first-round RT-PCR of the TCR CDR3, the HTBI primer set was used. TCRdb analysed the multiplex PCR reads with MiXCR anew, one entry per CDR3 protein. The sample yields over 300,000 distinct CDR3 sequences, over 11% seen once. Material for sequencing was blood. These receptors all stem from an older woman with Graves' hyperthyroidism.

The CDR3 loop reads CASSQDNRGGTEAFF. The DNA of the CDR3 is TGTGCCAGCAGCCAAGATAACAGGGGAGGCACTGAAGCTTTCTTT. This chain links TRBV4-2 with TRBJ1-1, with 7 bases aligning to TRBD1. The germline V gene has CDR1 LGHNA and CDR2 YNFKEQ. V lost 0 bases, J lost 4 bases, and 5 bases stayed unmatched. This CDR3 comprises 15 residues.

The rearrangement joins TRBV9 to TRBJ2-1; 7 positions match TRBD2. This CDR3 is built from 15 residues. With 5 bases clipped from V and 4 bases from J, the junction kept 9 bases outside the gene matches. The germline V gene encodes CDR1 SGDLS and CDR2 YYNGEE. The CDR3 nucleotides are TGTGCCAGCAGTGGGGGTTCCGGGGGGTACAATGAGCAGTTCTTC. As protein: CASSGGSGGYNEQFF.

A few counts support this clonotype. A much bigger clone sits one base away, suggesting this may be a read error. The chain combines TRBV7-9 with TRBJ1-2; D not resolved. The CDR3 runs 15 residues. Germline assignment: CDR1 SEHNR and CDR2 FQNEAQ (reference sequence). The CDR3 is CAGSLGTRAYAGYTF. CDR3 in DNA: TGTGCCGGCAGCCTAGGCACGCGGGCATATGCTGGCTACACCTTC.

This clonotype came up a few times. The chain joins TRBV20-1 to TRBJ2-4, with TRBD2 matching 9 bases. Germline assignment: CDR1 DFQATT and CDR2 SNEGSKA (reference sequence). The CDR3 covers 17 residues. V shed 2 bases and J 7 bases; nucleotides not matched to a gene: 15. The chain's CDR3 is CSARPKISSGRANIQYF. The DNA for the CDR3 is TGCAGTGCTAGACCCAAGATAAGTAGCGGGAGAGCGAACATTCAGTACTTC.

Of note for this clonotype: A read error may account for a junction end that differs from germline. The J gene is TRBJ1-6, the V gene TRBV18; possible D gene TRBD1, 6 bases. CDR3 length equals 16 residues. CDR1 is KGHSH and CDR2 is LQKENI in the germline V gene. In DNA, the CDR3 is TGTACCAGCTCACCACCGGACGGTGGGACAAATTCACCCCTCCACTTT. This encodes CTSSPPDGGTNSPLHF.

This chain uses TRBV4-1 with TRBJ2-2, with D perhaps matching TRBD2 (5 bases). Trimming stripped 2 bases from V and 4 bases from J, with 8 bases between. The germline CDR1 and CDR2 sequences are MGHRA and YSYEKL. The length of the CDR3 is 14 residues. As DNA, the CDR3 is TGCGCCAGCAGCCAACTAGCACTCACCGGGGAGCTGTTTTTT. It codes for CASSQLALTGELFF.

The sample holds a few counts of this clonotype. This chain connects TRBV5-8 to TRBJ2-7, with 12 bases aligning to TRBD2. The length of the CDR3 is 15 residues. The V and J ends lost 0 bases and 8 bases, in that order; junction bases with no gene match: 6. Germline CDR1 is SGHTS and CDR2 is YDEGEE. The CDR3 reads CASSLGLAGEKKQYF. The DNA for the CDR3 is TGTGCCAGCAGCTTGGGACTAGCGGGAGAGAAGAAGCAGTACTTC.

In its sample, this clonotype was seen a few times. V gene TRBV19 combines with J gene TRBJ1-5; D is ambiguous. The CDR3 loop spans 14 amino acids. The V end was cut by 8 bases, the J end by 0 bases, with 11 bases between. Germline lookup yields CDR1 LNHDA and CDR2 SQIVND (reference sequence). The CDR3 spells CASGKGNSNQPQHF. The CDR3, as DNA: TGTGCCAGTGGCAAGGGTAATAGCAATCAGCCCCAGCATTTT.

The chain couples TRBV5-4 to TRBJ2-7; 10 nucleotides line up with TRBD1. The V gene end was trimmed by 4 bases and the J gene end by 2 bases; junction bases not matched to a gene: 6. Germline CDR1 is SGHNT and CDR2 is YYREEE (reference sequence). This CDR3 has 15 residues. This chain's CDR3 is CASSRIGQGAYEQYF. The CDR3 nucleotides are TGTGCCAGCAGCCGTATTGGACAGGGGGCCTACGAGCAGTACTTC.

Of note for this clonotype: This clone may be a read error of a much larger clone one base away. The V call is TRBV30, the J call TRBJ1-5, with D unclear. Germline V gene sequence: CDR1 GTSNPN, CDR2 SVGIG (reference sequence). V was pared by 5 bases and J by 0 bases, with 14 bases between. CDR3 length: 15 amino acids. The CDR3 nucleotides are TGTGCCTGGGGTCCCATTCTAGATAGCAATCAGCCCCAGCATTTT. This codes for CAWGPILDSNQPQHF.

In the case of this clonotype: Its ends do not fully match the called genes, so a read error is possible. V is TRBV19 and J is TRBJ1-1, with D perhaps TRBD1 (5 bases). The CDR3 is 15 amino acids. Germline lookup yields CDR1 LNHDA and CDR2 SQIVND (reference sequence). The CDR3 loop reads CTSSMEGDGGTEAFF. The DNA for the CDR3 is TGTACCAGTAGTATGGAAGGGGATGGGGGCACTGAAGCTTTCTTT.

This clonotype has ten or more counts. The chain recombines TRBV2 with TRBJ2-5, with D possibly TRBD1 on 6 matching bases. CDR1 and CDR2 from the germline V gene are SNHLY and FYNNEI. CDR3 length equals 14 residues. The V end was cut by 7 bases, the J end by 0 bases, with 12 bases between. Here the CDR3 reads CASIKGVNQETQYF. Here the CDR3 DNA reads TGTGCCAGCATAAAGGGGGTCAACCAAGAGACCCAGTACTTC.

This clonotype was counted at least ten times. This chain connects TRBV5-8 to TRBJ1-5, with no clear D. V dropped 3 bases and J dropped 0 bases, with 13 bases sitting between them. Germline V gene sequence: CDR1 SGHTS, CDR2 YDEGEE. This CDR3 region has 16 residues. CDR3 loop: CASSSGSGPSNQPQHF. CDR3 coding DNA: TGTGCCAGCAGCTCAGGAAGCGGGCCTAGCAATCAGCCCCAGCATTTT.

The sample holds many counts of this clonotype. J is TRBJ2-2 and V is TRBV18; the D is unclear. Germline CDR1 reads KGHSH; CDR2 reads LQKENI. The V gene lost 1 base and the J gene lost 7 bases, with 10 bases spanning the gap. This CDR3 has 14 residues. CDR3 nucleotide sequence: TGTGCCAGCTCACCACAGGATTCTGGCGGGGAGCTGTTTTTT. Translated, it gives CASSPQDSGGELFF.

The chain uses TRBV11-3 and TRBJ2-7; D remains unclear. This CDR3 comprises 12 residues. V shed 5 bases and J shed 5 bases, with 10 bases lying between them. The germline gives CDR1 SGHNT, CDR2 YENEEA. In DNA form, the CDR3 reads TGTGCCAGCAGCCTTGTGCCTCACGAGCAGTACTTC. Amino acid sequence: CASSLVPHEQYF.

This clonotype was detected ten times or more. The chain carries TRBV29-1 and TRBJ1-6; 8 nucleotides align to TRBD1. After removal of 2 bases from V and 0 bases from J, the junction contained 9 bases not matched to a gene. CDR1 and CDR2 (germline): SQVTM, ANQGSEA. The CDR3 extends over 18 amino acids. The CDR3 DNA sequence: TGCAGCGTTGAAACGACAGGGGCGAGGAGCTCCTATAATTCACCCCTCCACTTT. Translation gives CSVETTGARSSYNSPLHF. The variable domain in full, with the rest retrieved from reference TRBV29-1 and TRBJ1-6, is SAVISQKPSRDICQRGTSLTIQCQVDSQVTMMFWYRQQPGQSLTLIATANQGSEATYESGFVIDKFPISRPNLTFSTLTVSNMSPEDSSIYLCSVETTGARSSYNSPLHFGNGTRLTVT.

This clonotype was observed many times. The chain links TRBV12-3 or TRBV12-4 to TRBJ2-2; D is uncertain. This CDR3 comprises 14 residues. The germline V and J ends were trimmed by 5 bases and 9 bases, with 16 bases remaining between them. CDR3: CASSPSPLGRELFF. The CDR3 coding sequence is TGTGCCAGCAGTCCGAGTCCCCTAGGGAGGGAGCTGTTTTTT.

There are many counts of this clonotype. This chain joins TRBV6-1 and TRBJ1-2; 7 bases map to TRBD1. The V gene's germline CDR1 is MNHNS and CDR2 SASEGT. CDR3 length: 16 amino acids. V trimming: 6 bases; J trimming: 5 bases; junction bases outside the gene matches: 15. CDR3 nucleotides: TGTGCCAGCAGGAGACAGGGAGGGGGTACTAGGTATGGCTACACCTTC. This sequence encodes CASRRQGGGTRYGYTF.

Ten or more counts support this clonotype. The gene calls are TRBV10-3 and TRBJ1-5; D gene unclear. There are 12 residues in the CDR3. Trimming stripped 2 bases from V and 4 bases from J, with 3 bases between. CDR1 ENHRY and CDR2 SYGVKD come from the germline V gene. The DNA for the CDR3 is TGTGCCATCAGTGAGACTAATCAGCCCCAGCATTTT. It translates to CAISETNQPQHF.

This clonotype was detected ten times or more. The chain employs TRBV6-1 and TRBJ2-7, with TRBD2 matching 7 bases. Trimming took 6 bases from V and 8 from J; bases not matched to a gene: 7. Germline V gene lookup returns CDR1 MNHNS and CDR2 SASEGT. The CDR3 is made up of 12 amino acids. The CDR3 spells CASSRGGRKQYF. CDR3 nucleotides: TGTGCCAGCAGCCGGGGAGGGAGGAAGCAGTACTTC.

This clonotype was seen many times. V is TRBV12-3 or TRBV12-4 and J is TRBJ2-7; TRBD2 matches at 10 bases. After removal of 0 bases from V and 4 bases from J, the junction contained 3 bases not matched to a gene. CDR3 length: 15 amino acids. The CDR3 is CASSLASGRRYEQYF. The CDR3 nucleotides are TGTGCCAGCAGTTTAGCTAGCGGGAGGAGGTACGAGCAGTACTTC.

This clonotype was picked up one time. One junction end disagrees with the germline gene, perhaps due to a read error. The V call is TRBV6-1, the J call TRBJ1-5; D unclear. The CDR3 consists of 13 residues. Germline values: CDR1 MNHNS, CDR2 SASEGT. The CDR3 nucleotides are TGTGCCAGCAGTGATTTGAGCAATCAGCCCCAGCGTTTT. This encodes CASSDLSNQPQRF.

This clonotype was observed many times. The rearrangement joins TRBV29-1 to TRBJ2-1; D gene uncertain. Trimming pared 2 bases from V and 1 base from J, leaving 15 bases between. The CDR3 is 16 residues long. Germline V gives CDR1 SQVTM, CDR2 ANQGSEA. This chain's CDR3 is CSVELVLGGSYNEQFF. For the CDR3, the DNA is TGCAGCGTTGAATTGGTCCTTGGTGGTTCCTACAATGAGCAGTTCTTC.

The chain carries TRBV19 and TRBJ2-2; TRBD2 agrees at 13 bases. Per the germline V gene, CDR1 is LNHDA and CDR2 is SQIVND (reference sequence). With V trimmed by 6 bases and J by 4 bases, 5 bases remained unmatched. The CDR3 runs 16 residues. In DNA, the CDR3 is TGTGCCAGTAGACTAGCGGGAGGGCGCGGCACCGGGGAGCTGTTTTTT. Translated, it gives CASRLAGGRGTGELFF.

This clonotype was detected many times. The gene calls are TRBV25-1 and TRBJ1-1; tentative D call: TRBD1 (5 bases). The CDR3 is 15 amino acids. Germline assignment: CDR1 MGHDK and CDR2 SYGVNS. Trimming took off 3 bases at V and 1 base at J, with 12 bases between the two ends. This chain's CDR3 is CASSDPGRTNTEAFF. CDR3 nucleotides: TGTGCCAGCAGTGACCCAGGGAGGACGAACACTGAAGCTTTCTTT. The full variable domain, in which reference TRBV25-1 and TRBJ1-1 provide the parts outside the CDR3, is EADIYQTPRYLVIGTGKKITLECSQTMGHDKMYWYQQDPGMELHLIHYSYGVNSTEKGDLSSESTVSRIRTEHFPLTLESARPSHTSQYLCASSDPGRTNTEAFFGQGTRLTVV.

This clonotype was found a few times. The chain has TRBV19 and TRBJ1-1; tentatively, D is TRBD1 (6 bases). Trimming removed 7 bases at V and 4 bases at J, with 16 bases between. The CDR3 is made up of 14 amino acids. The V gene's germline CDR1 is LNHDA and CDR2 SQIVND (reference sequence). CDR3 sequence (DNA): TGTGCCAGTAAAAGGGGGGGGGGAGTCACTGAAGCTTTCTTT. This translates into CASKRGGGVTEAFF. Based on the CDR3 plus reference TRBV19 and TRBJ1-1, the full variable domain is DGGITQSPKYLFRKEGQNVTLSCEQNLNHDAMYWYRQDPGQGLRLIYYSQIVNDFQKGDIAEGYSVSREKKESFPLTVTSAQKNPTAFYLCASKRGGGVTEAFFGQGTRLTVV.

This clonotype has only a few counts. V gene TRBV27 combines with J gene TRBJ1-2, with a possible D match to TRBD1 (5 bases). This CDR3 has 14 residues. Germline-derived CDR1 and CDR2 are MNHEY and SMNVEV (reference sequence). V dropped 5 bases and J dropped 4 bases, with 14 bases sitting between them. The chain's CDR3 is CASSLGKGSYGYTF. For the CDR3, the DNA is TGTGCCAGCAGTCTCGGGAAGGGGTCCTATGGCTACACCTTC.

This clonotype was observed at least ten times. V usage is TRBV2 and J usage is TRBJ2-1; 9 bases are shared with TRBD2. Trimming cost V 3 bases and J 6 bases; bases outside gene matches: 6. The CDR3 contains 15 residues. The germline V gene has CDR1 SNHLY and CDR2 FYNNEI. CDR3 loop: CASSEGREGRNEQFF. Here the CDR3 DNA reads TGTGCCAGCAGTGAGGGGCGGGAGGGCCGCAATGAGCAGTTCTTC.